This T cell receptor (beta chain) was found in a study of shared clonotypes between healthy human individuals (TCRdb year 2020). Context from the whole study: The cohort comprised a couple of women and a few men aged 18 to 49 years. For each donor, three plates each were used for CD4 naive and CD4 memory, two plates were used for CD8 naive, and one plate was used for CD8 memory. The study deeply sequenced blood TCR repertoires of five healthy adults to estimate repertoire size and the extent of clonotype sharing between individuals. Different laboratories and diverse techniques were used to prepare libraries and sequence TCR repertoires, to increase sequencing depth and limit assay-specific biases. Per donor, leukapheresis produced somewhere between about 0.9 and 9.5 billion PBMCs. Points the paper makes about the study in general: Sharing across a few donors was observed for about 4.8% of naive CD4, 3.5% of naive CD8, over 2% of memory CD4, and over 0.3% of memory CD8 clonotypes. Naive subsets generally had larger estimated clonotype richness than memory subsets did. Compared with non-shared clonotypes, clonotypes shared by all four sorted-subset donors had higher generation probabilities. Pairwise subsampling indicated that sequencing depth was expected to affect the degree of clonotype sharing among donors. Sampling was limited to blood, and TCR repertoires in tissue likely differ from TCR repertoires in blood. Because the study included a small number of donors, the genetic and exposure-history diversity represented was limited. Incomplete sequencing was indicated by rarefaction of sorted-subset datasets, despite the large sequencing depth.

CD8 naive samples consisted of CD45RO-negative cells that were positively selected for CCR7, yielding a CD45RA+CCR7+ population without TemRA cells. The donors were healthy, HIV-negative adults with no recently reported acute infections or vaccinations. Every donor was a Caucasian adult residing in Nashville, Tennessee, USA. After blood collection by leukapheresis, PBMCs were isolated using Ficoll-Histopaque density gradient centrifugation and then cryopreserved in the vapor phase of liquid nitrogen. Analytical flow cytometry was used to check the purity and quantity of each magnetically sorted T cell population. Each sorted fraction had its genomic DNA isolated and then quantified by UV absorbance on a Nanodrop 2000c. On this clone: It has no known antigen specificity. Per-nucleotide qualities are absent, and no much larger clonotype sits a single base away.

Using the deep immunoSEQ assay, multiplex PCR amplified TCR CDR3 regions from genomic DNA. Extracted genomic DNA from each cell subset was spread evenly across all wells of several immunoSEQ 96-well plates, with each plate serving as a replicate. For sorted subsets, 150 to 250 ng of genomic DNA, equivalent to around 30,000 T cell genomes, went into each replicate PCR. Purified libraries were measured with a Qubit 3.0 fluorometer, size-checked on a Bioanalyzer 2100, and measured again with the KAPA Library Quantification kit. A separate single-read 150-cycle Illumina NextSeq 550 flow cell was used to sequence each immunoSEQ 96-well plate. The source study handled its data this way. Because the immunoSEQ output held only junctional sequences and lacked quality scores, the filtering could not match the filtering applied to full-length reads. Sequences were annotated with PyIR, a Python wrapper for IgBLAST v1.9, using IMGT germline references to assign V/J genes and CDR3. Reads were removed for weak V/J assignments (E-value above 1e-6), missing CDR3, stop codons, out-of-frame junctions, or ambiguous translated residues. V3J clonotypes were defined as sequences sharing the same inferred V gene, J gene, and CDR3 amino acid sequence. Percentage overlap between repertoires was computed as shared unique clonotypes divided by the size of the smaller repertoire. RTK rarefaction, the Chao1 estimator, and Recon v2.1 estimates of unobserved clonotypes were used to assess repertoire richness. Generation probabilities for all TCRbeta clonotypes obtained by the gDNA method from a handful of donors were computed using OLGA. Imported from immuneACCESS, the table was reduced by TCRdb to in-frame sequences with V and J called. These copies leave out some clones; in studies compared against another copy, an unresolved V gene accounts for under half, and the cause of the remainder is not known. The V and J calls and clone size come from that table; D and trimming were worked out from the DNA. In all, the sample holds some 2,100,000 clones, and 85% to 95% of those were seen once. Of the sample, under 2% falls within the top ten clones.

V ends up 4 bases short and J 1 base short, with an unmatched junction base count of 10. Measured from the cysteine to the phenylalanine, the CDR3 is 16 residues long. The sequence is cut down to CDR3 DNA, 48 bases in frame from base 1. Looking up the germline V gene yields CDR1 MNHEY and CDR2 SVGAGI. This TCR came from a young man in good health. Some clones in this sample may be carry-over from other donors' samples. Here the chain combines TRBV6-5 and TRBJ2-7, and 7 bases in between align with TRBD1. Sequencing was carried out using naive CD8+ T cells from PBMCs. The cell subset or site label of this sample denotes: CD45RA+CCR7+. The DNA sequence is given as TGTGCCAGCAGTTCCCATACTCTGACAGGGTCCTACGAGCAGTACTTC. This yields the protein CASSSHTLTGSYEQYF.